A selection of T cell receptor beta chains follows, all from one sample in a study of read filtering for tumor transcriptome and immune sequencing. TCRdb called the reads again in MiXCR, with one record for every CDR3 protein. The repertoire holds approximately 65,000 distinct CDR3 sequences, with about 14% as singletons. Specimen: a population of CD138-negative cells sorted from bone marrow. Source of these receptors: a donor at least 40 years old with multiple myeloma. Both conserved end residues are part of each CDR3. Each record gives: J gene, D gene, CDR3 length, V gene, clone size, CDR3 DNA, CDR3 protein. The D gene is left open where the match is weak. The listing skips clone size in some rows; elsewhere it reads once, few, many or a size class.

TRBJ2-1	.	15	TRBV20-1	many	TGCAGTGCTAGCCCCGGGACCACCTCCTTCAATGAGCTGTTCTTC	CSASPGTTSFNELFF
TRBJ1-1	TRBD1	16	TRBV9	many	TGTGCCAGCAGTGCACCCGGGACAGGGATGAACACTGAAGCTTTCTTT	CASSAPGTGMNTEAFF
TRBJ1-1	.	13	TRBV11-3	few	TGTGCCAGCAGCTTATCAAGGTTTCCTGAAGCTTTCTTT	CASSLSRFPEAFF
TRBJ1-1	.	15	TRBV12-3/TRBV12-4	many	TGTGCCAGCAACCTACTTGGGACACCATACACTGAAGCTTTCTTT	CASNLLGTPYTEAFF
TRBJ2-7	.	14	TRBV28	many	TGTGCCAGCAGTCCCTCCGGGGTTTCCTACGAGCAGTACTTC	CASSPSGVSYEQYF
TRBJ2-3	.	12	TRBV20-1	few	TGCAGTGCAACGGGACCAACAGATACGCAGTATTTT	CSATGPTDTQYF
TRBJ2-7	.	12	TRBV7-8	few	TGTGCCAGCAGCTTAGTGGCGCCGGAGCAGTACTTC	CASSLVAPEQYF
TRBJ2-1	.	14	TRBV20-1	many	TGCAGTGCTAGAGATTGGGCGGCAAACAATGAGCAGTTCTTC	CSARDWAANNEQFF
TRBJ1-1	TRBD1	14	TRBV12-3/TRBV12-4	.	TGTGCCAGCAGACGGACAGGGCGTATAACTGAAGCTTTCTTT	CASRRTGRITEAFF
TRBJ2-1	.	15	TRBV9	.	TGTGCCAGCAGCGTAGCGGGGCAGTTTCCCAATGAGCAGTTCTTC	CASSVAGQFPNEQFF
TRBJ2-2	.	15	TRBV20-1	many	TGCAGTGCTAGTACGGTCCCCCTGAACACCGGGGAGCTGTTTTTT	CSASTVPLNTGELFF
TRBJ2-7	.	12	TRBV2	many	TGTGCCAGCAGTAGGATTGACTACGAGCAGTACTTC	CASSRIDYEQYF
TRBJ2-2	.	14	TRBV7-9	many	TGTGCCAGCAGCTTAGTATTGTCAACCGGGGAGCTGTTTTTT	CASSLVLSTGELFF
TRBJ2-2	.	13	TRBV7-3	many	TGTGCCAGCAGCTTATACCGGACCGGGGAGCTGTTTTTT	CASSLYRTGELFF
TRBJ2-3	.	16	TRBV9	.	TGTGCCAGCAGCGCAGAGGTTTGGCTAGCAAGGGATACGCAGTATTTT	CASSAEVWLARDTQYF
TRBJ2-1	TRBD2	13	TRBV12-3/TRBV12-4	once	TGTGCCAGCAGTTCTGGGCGGCGGGAGAAGCAGTTCTTC	CASSSGRREKQFF
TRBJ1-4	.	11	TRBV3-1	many	TGTGCCAGCAGCCAAAACGAGGTTCTGTTTTTT	CASSQNEVLFF
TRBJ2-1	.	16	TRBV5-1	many	TGCGCCAGCAGCTTGGAGGGTCGTAGCTCCTACAATGAGCAGTTCTTC	CASSLEGRSSYNEQFF
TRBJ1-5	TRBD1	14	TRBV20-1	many	TGCAGTGCTAGAGGCGGACAGGAAGATCAGCCCCAGCATTTT	CSARGGQEDQPQHF
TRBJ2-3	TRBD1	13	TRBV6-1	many	TGTGCCAGCAGCAGGGACAGCCTAGATACGCAGTATTTT	CASSRDSLDTQYF
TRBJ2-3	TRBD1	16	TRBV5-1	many	TGCGCCAGCAGCTCCCAACAGGGGCCTAGCACAGATACGCAGTATTTT	CASSSQQGPSTDTQYF
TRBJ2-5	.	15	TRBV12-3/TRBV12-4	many	TGTGCCAGCAGTTTGCAGGGAGGCTTGCGGGAGACCCAGTACTTC	CASSLQGGLRETQYF
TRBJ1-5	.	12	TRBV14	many	TGTGCCAGCAGCCAAGAGGATCAGCCCCAGCATTTT	CASSQEDQPQHF
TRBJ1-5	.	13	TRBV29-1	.	TGCAGCGTTGAATCGACTTCTGGTCAGCCCCAGCATTTT	CSVESTSGQPQHF
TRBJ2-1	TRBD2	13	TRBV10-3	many	TGTGCCATCGGGACTAGCGCCTCCAATGAGCAGTTCTTC	CAIGTSASNEQFF
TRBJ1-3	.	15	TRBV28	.	TGTGCCAGCAGGCCGGTGGGGTCATCTGGAAACACCATATATTTT	CASRPVGSSGNTIYF
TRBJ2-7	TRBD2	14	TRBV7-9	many	TGTGCCAGCAGCCGGACTAGCGGGACGGGGAAGCAGTACTTC	CASSRTSGTGKQYF
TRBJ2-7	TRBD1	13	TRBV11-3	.	TGTGCCAGCAGCGTCCGGGACAGGGGCGAGCAGTACTTC	CASSVRDRGEQYF
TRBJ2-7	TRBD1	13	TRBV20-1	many	TGCAGTGCCTGGGACAGGGTATTATCCCACGATTACTTC	CSAWDRVLSHDYF
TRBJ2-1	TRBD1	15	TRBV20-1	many	TGCAGTGCTAGAGAAGCGACAGGGAACTACAATGAGCAGTTCTTC	CSAREATGNYNEQFF
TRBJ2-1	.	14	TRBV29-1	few	TGCAGCGTGGCTTTGGGCGATTCCTACAATGAGCAGTTCTTC	CSVALGDSYNEQFF